This TCR beta chain appears in the sequencing data of a study of blood T cell repertoires in COVID-19. Study summary: Researchers got acute and convalescent COVID-19 samples from the United States, Italy and Spain. PBMCs, B-cell-depleted T cells, or T cells were the source of the cDNA or gDNA that made up the material.

The method was immunoSEQ multiplex PCR; TCRdb's version includes in-frame clones alone and lacks a portion of them. The sample holds over 200,000 clones, approximately 90% seen once. The CDR3 totals 15 residues. Germline V gene lookup returns CDR1 LGHNA and CDR2 YSLEER. The V and J ends lost 0 bases and 5 bases respectively, with 13 bases between them. Participants were aged roughly 18 to 90 years from around 24 US areas. Participants' own reports of clinical history determined their cohort assignment. This TCR came from a man aged 18 to 30 with acute COVID-19. The rearrangement uses TRBV4-3 and TRBJ1-1, with D perhaps TRBD1 (6 bases). Sample: PBMCs or T cells enriched from blood (not recorded which). Here the CDR3 reads CASSQDRTALTEAFF. CDR3 nucleotide sequence: TGCGCCAGCAGCCAAGATAGGACAGCGCTTACTGAAGCTTTCTTT.